This T cell receptor (beta chain) was recovered during a study of CD8 T cells in Susac syndrome. The T cells that were sequenced for TCR beta were CD8+ and CD4+ cells from blood. The study used treatment-naive patients who had stable or active relapsing-remitting disease as multiple sclerosis controls. V shed 6 bases and J shed 2 bases, with 12 bases lying between them. The CDR3 is made up of 14 amino acids. Per germline, CDR1 MDHEN and CDR2 SYDVKM. It was with random hexamers that roughly 0.45 to 1 ug RNA was reverse transcribed. TCR beta CDR3 was amplified by immunoSEQ multiplex PCR. This amplification extended across 54 Vbeta and 13 Jbeta segments. TCRdb reprocessed the immunoSEQ multiplex PCR reads via MiXCR and lists one record per CDR3 protein. Among around 280,000 distinct CDR3 sequences listed, 85% were seen once.

The sequenced sample consisted of CD8+ T cells from PBMCs. The chain has TRBV28 and TRBJ2-3; unclear D gene. The source is a human donor with multiple sclerosis. In DNA, the CDR3 is TGTGCCAGCAGCCTTAGAAAGGTCACAGATACGCAGTATTTT. Translating gives CASSLRKVTDTQYF.